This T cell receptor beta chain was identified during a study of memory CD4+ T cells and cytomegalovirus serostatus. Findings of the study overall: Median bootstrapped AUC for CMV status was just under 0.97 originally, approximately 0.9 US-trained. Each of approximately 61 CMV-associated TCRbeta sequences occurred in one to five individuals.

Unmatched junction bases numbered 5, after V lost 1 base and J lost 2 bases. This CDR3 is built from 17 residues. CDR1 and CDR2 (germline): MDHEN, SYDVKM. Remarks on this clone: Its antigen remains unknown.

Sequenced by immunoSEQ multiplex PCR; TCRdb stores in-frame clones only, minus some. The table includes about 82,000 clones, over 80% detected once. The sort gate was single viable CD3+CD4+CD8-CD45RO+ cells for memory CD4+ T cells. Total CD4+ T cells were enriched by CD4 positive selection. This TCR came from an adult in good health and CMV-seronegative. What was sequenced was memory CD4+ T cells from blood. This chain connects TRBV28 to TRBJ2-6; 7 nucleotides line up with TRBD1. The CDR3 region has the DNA TGTGCCAGCAGTTTATCCACAGGGGCAGCTGGGGCCAACGTCCTGACTTTC. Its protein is CASSLSTGAAGANVLTF.